These 5 T cell receptor beta chains originate from one sample sequenced in a study of CD8+ T cells in alopecia areata. The treatment was: oral pan-JAK inhibitor, 5-10 mg twice daily. Extracted from the samples, RNA was reverse transcribed into cDNA to serve as the sequencing template. Clones were sequenced by immunoSEQ multiplex PCR, and TCRdb holds only the in-frame ones, with some missing. Here the sample spans around 180,000 clones, approximately 61% being singletons. The source material was CD4+ T cells sorted from blood, sampled at week 24, from a patient treated with tofacitinib. Source of these receptors: a human donor with alopecia areata.

The chain combines TRBV2 with TRBJ2-7, with 9 bases aligning to TRBD1. The CDR3 runs to 14 residues. Germline CDR1 and CDR2: SNHLY and FYNNEI. Losses at the gene ends were 4 bases for V and 3 bases for J; bases not matched to a gene: 4. The chain's CDR3 is CASSGLDRGYEQYF. In nucleotides, the CDR3 is TGTGCCAGCAGTGGGCTGGACAGGGGCTACGAGCAGTACTTC.

V is TRBV2 and J is TRBJ1-2, with a weak D call TRBD1 (5 bases). The germline V gene has CDR1 SNHLY and CDR2 FYNNEI. This CDR3 is built from 14 residues. V was shortened by 2 bases and J by 8 bases, with 15 bases between the two germline ends. As DNA, the CDR3 is TGTGCCAGCAGTGAATCCGGGGCTATAGAGGGCTACACCTTC. Amino acid sequence: CASSESGAIEGYTF.

The sample holds a few counts of this clone. The genes are TRBV10-3 and TRBJ2-3; D possibly uses TRBD1 or TRBD2 (6 bases each). The CDR3 runs to 14 residues. V gave up 6 bases and J gave up 7 bases, with 17 bases separating them. The germline V gene has CDR1 ENHRY and CDR2 SYGVKD. The CDR3 DNA sequence: TGTGCCATCAGCCACACAGGGAGGAACCATACGCAGTATTTT. Translated, it gives CAISHTGRNHTQYF.

This clone was picked up a small number of times. This sequence joins TRBV4-3 and TRBJ1-6; D is uncertain. Germline V lookup: CDR1 LGHNA, CDR2 YSLEER. This CDR3 has 15 residues. V lost 0 bases and J lost 10, with 13 bases in between. The DNA for the CDR3 is TGCGCCAGCAGCCAAGATTTGAGGGCTGGGTCACCCCTCCACTTT. Protein sequence: CASSQDLRAGSPLHF.

This chain links TRBV29-1 with TRBJ2-7, with unresolved D. Germline-derived CDR1 and CDR2 are SQVTM and ANQGSEA. CDR3 length: 12 amino acids. Trimming stripped 0 bases from V and 6 bases from J, with 9 bases between. As DNA, the CDR3 is TGCAGCGTTGAAGATCTTGGGTCCGAGCAGTACTTC. Translating gives CSVEDLGSEQYF.